The rows below give T cell receptor beta chains drawn from one sample of a study of blood T cell repertoires in COVID-19. Profiling relied on immunoSEQ multiplex PCR, and the TCRdb table lists in-frame clones only, not all of them. The data hold 180,000 or so clones, with approximately 85% observed a single time. Sequenced: PBMCs or T cells enriched from blood (not recorded which). All receptors come from a man aged 40-49 years who had recovered from COVID-19. Each CDR3 is given with its conserved first and last residue. Each record gives: D gene, J gene, clone size, V gene, CDR3 protein. A D gene is named only where the DNA matches it firmly. Clone size is given for some rows only: seen once, a few or many times, or a class if the clone is expanded.

d_call: -
j_call: TRBJ1-6
clone_size: -
v_call: TRBV11-3
cdr3_aa: CASSLAGPLHF

d_call: TRBD2
j_call: TRBJ2-7
clone_size: -
v_call: TRBV12-3/TRBV12-4
cdr3_aa: CASGVGGAYEQYF

d_call: -
j_call: TRBJ1-3
clone_size: -
v_call: TRBV3-1/TRBV3-2
cdr3_aa: CASSPRGSATNTIYF

d_call: -
j_call: TRBJ2-7
clone_size: -
v_call: TRBV18
cdr3_aa: CASSPPVTETYEQYF

d_call: -
j_call: TRBJ2-3
clone_size: -
v_call: TRBV11-3
cdr3_aa: CASSTPAGTQYF

d_call: TRBD2
j_call: TRBJ2-2
clone_size: few
v_call: TRBV7-9
cdr3_aa: CASRSSGGVYSGELFF

d_call: -
j_call: TRBJ2-3
clone_size: once
v_call: TRBV7-2
cdr3_aa: CASSLAGFSTDTQYF

d_call: TRBD1
j_call: TRBJ1-2
clone_size: few
v_call: TRBV4-1
cdr3_aa: CASSQVSGTDPFFDYGYTF

d_call: -
j_call: TRBJ2-4
clone_size: -
v_call: TRBV4-1
cdr3_aa: CASSQGAGVGAKNIQYF

d_call: -
j_call: TRBJ2-2
clone_size: -
v_call: TRBV5-1
cdr3_aa: CASSPPAGSGELFF

d_call: -
j_call: TRBJ2-5
clone_size: -
v_call: TRBV5-1
cdr3_aa: CASSLSGGQETQYF

d_call: -
j_call: TRBJ1-6
clone_size: -
v_call: TRBV7-9
cdr3_aa: CASSPIDRIHSYNSPLHF

d_call: -
j_call: TRBJ1-3
clone_size: -
v_call: TRBV19
cdr3_aa: CASSMGGASRNTIYF

d_call: TRBD1
j_call: TRBJ2-3
clone_size: -
v_call: TRBV5-1
cdr3_aa: CASSLVDRNTDTQYF

d_call: TRBD1
j_call: TRBJ1-3
clone_size: -
v_call: TRBV9
cdr3_aa: CASSVQDRAGNTIYF

d_call: -
j_call: TRBJ2-2
clone_size: -
v_call: TRBV28
cdr3_aa: CASTLNTGELFF

d_call: -
j_call: TRBJ1-3
clone_size: -
v_call: TRBV10-3
cdr3_aa: CAISEAGLSGNTIYF

d_call: TRBD2
j_call: TRBJ2-1
clone_size: -
v_call: TRBV5-4
cdr3_aa: CASSFLLAGSYNEQFF

d_call: TRBD2
j_call: TRBJ2-3
clone_size: -
v_call: TRBV27
cdr3_aa: CASSFWASGRADTQYF

d_call: TRBD2
j_call: TRBJ2-5
clone_size: -
v_call: TRBV7-6
cdr3_aa: CASTASGALAGFYRETQYF

d_call: TRBD2
j_call: TRBJ2-2
clone_size: once
v_call: TRBV13
cdr3_aa: CASSLVGLANTGELFF

d_call: -
j_call: TRBJ1-2
clone_size: -
v_call: TRBV12-5
cdr3_aa: CASGFYSYGYTF

d_call: -
j_call: TRBJ2-7
clone_size: -
v_call: TRBV18
cdr3_aa: CASSRDSYEQYF

d_call: TRBD1
j_call: TRBJ2-7
clone_size: -
v_call: TRBV6-5
cdr3_aa: CASKDRGSYEQYF

d_call: -
j_call: TRBJ2-4
clone_size: -
v_call: TRBV7-9
cdr3_aa: CASSPDGEPKNIQYF

d_call: TRBD1
j_call: TRBJ2-7
clone_size: -
v_call: TRBV30
cdr3_aa: CAWSSGTGVYEQYF

d_call: TRBD1
j_call: TRBJ2-1
clone_size: -
v_call: TRBV7-9
cdr3_aa: CASSKTGTGWDEQFF

d_call: -
j_call: TRBJ1-1
clone_size: -
v_call: TRBV5-1
cdr3_aa: CASSLVSGRDTEAFF

d_call: -
j_call: TRBJ1-2
clone_size: -
v_call: TRBV25-1
cdr3_aa: CASSEIASTGGAYGYTF

d_call: -
j_call: TRBJ2-3
clone_size: -
v_call: TRBV19
cdr3_aa: CASSRSGPRRNTQYF

d_call: -
j_call: TRBJ1-4
clone_size: -
v_call: TRBV27
cdr3_aa: CASSWGPTREKLFF

d_call: TRBD1
j_call: TRBJ2-1
clone_size: -
v_call: TRBV5-1
cdr3_aa: CASMRAGGSYNEQFF

d_call: -
j_call: TRBJ1-1
clone_size: once
v_call: TRBV29-1
cdr3_aa: CSVPDRPNTEAFF

d_call: -
j_call: TRBJ1-2
clone_size: -
v_call: TRBV12-3/TRBV12-4
cdr3_aa: CASSLSNYGYTF

d_call: TRBD1
j_call: TRBJ1-2
clone_size: -
v_call: TRBV19
cdr3_aa: CASSAQGDFHYGYTF

d_call: TRBD2
j_call: TRBJ2-3
clone_size: -
v_call: TRBV27
cdr3_aa: CASSLREARATDTQYF

d_call: -
j_call: TRBJ2-1
clone_size: -
v_call: TRBV27
cdr3_aa: CASVVGNEQFF

d_call: TRBD2
j_call: TRBJ2-1
clone_size: -
v_call: TRBV28
cdr3_aa: CASSLPGGDGYNEQFF

d_call: -
j_call: TRBJ2-2
clone_size: medium-sized
v_call: TRBV6-4
cdr3_aa: CASSDSGAGELFF

d_call: TRBD1
j_call: TRBJ1-5
clone_size: once
v_call: TRBV24-1
cdr3_aa: CATSDGTGRGTQHF

d_call: TRBD2
j_call: TRBJ2-7
clone_size: -
v_call: TRBV7-3
cdr3_aa: CASSLGRGSYEQYF

d_call: TRBD1
j_call: TRBJ2-2
clone_size: once
v_call: TRBV18
cdr3_aa: CASSLRDRGLHGELFF

d_call: TRBD1
j_call: TRBJ2-1
clone_size: once
v_call: TRBV10-1
cdr3_aa: CASSEPSLDREQFF

d_call: -
j_call: TRBJ1-4
clone_size: -
v_call: TRBV30
cdr3_aa: CACTGIGTNEKLFF

d_call: -
j_call: TRBJ2-5
clone_size: -
v_call: TRBV28
cdr3_aa: CASSLADGQETQYF

d_call: TRBD1
j_call: TRBJ1-1
clone_size: -
v_call: TRBV30
cdr3_aa: CAWSTDRGTEAFF